These T cell receptor beta chains were read from a single sample in a study of blood T cell repertoires in COVID-19. Some clones are missing from TCRdb's copy, which holds only in-frame ones; the method was immunoSEQ multiplex PCR. The table includes over 50,000 clones, 70% to 90% detected once. Sequencing input: peripheral blood. These receptors were collected from a man between 65 and 80 years old with active COVID-19. The CDR3 runs from the conserved cysteine through the conserved F or W. A D gene is named only where the DNA matches it firmly. The listing skips clone size in some rows; elsewhere it reads once, few, many or a size class.

j_call clone_size v_call d_call cdr3_nt cdr3_aa
TRBJ2-5 . TRBV6-5 TRBD2 TGTGCCAGCAGTTTCACCGGGACTAGCGGTCAAGAGACCCAGTACTTC CASSFTGTSGQETQYF
TRBJ1-2 . TRBV10-1 TRBD1 TGCGCCAGCAGTGAGTCGACAGGGGGCGGTGGCTACACCTTC CASSESTGGGGYTF
TRBJ2-1 few TRBV15 TRBD2 TGTGCCACCAGCAGGCCCCGGACTAGCGGGGTATTCAATGAGCAGTTCTTC CATSRPRTSGVFNEQFF
TRBJ1-2 . TRBV4-2 . TGTGCCAGCAGCCAAGATGGGCAGGGCTTCAGGGCCCTCTCTGGCTACACCTTC CASSQDGQGFRALSGYTF
TRBJ2-7 . TRBV3-1/TRBV3-2 . TGTGCCAGCAGCCATAACGATCCGGGCGAGCAGTACTTC CASSHNDPGEQYF
TRBJ2-1 . TRBV5-1 TRBD2 TGCGCCAGCAGCTTGGGGGGGACTAGCGGACACAATGAGCAGTTCTTC CASSLGGTSGHNEQFF
TRBJ1-5 . TRBV4-1 TRBD1 TGCGCCAGCAGCCAAGAACCGACAGGGGGCTTCAATCAGCCCCAGCATTTT CASSQEPTGGFNQPQHF
TRBJ2-4 . TRBV21-1 . TGTGCCAGCAGGAGCCTAGCGGGGGGACCAGGGGGAAACATTCAGTACTTC CASRSLAGGPGGNIQYF
TRBJ2-3 . TRBV4-3 TRBD2 TGCGCCAGTGGACTAGCTAAAGGAGATACGCAGTATTTT CASGLAKGDTQYF
TRBJ1-1 . TRBV29-1 TRBD1 TGCAGCGTCCAAGAAGGGGGCGCGACTTTCTTT CSVQEGGATFF
TRBJ2-5 . TRBV9 . TGTGCCAGCAGCGTAGGGCTGCTTGAGACCCAGTACTTC CASSVGLLETQYF
TRBJ1-2 . TRBV10-3 TRBD1 TGTGCCATCAGCGCCGACAGGGAAGCAGGCTACACCTTC CAISADREAGYTF
TRBJ2-1 many TRBV7-9 . TGTGCCAGCAAGAAGGGGGGGAGGCTCGATGAGCAGTTCTTC CASKKGGRLDEQFF
TRBJ1-1 . TRBV5-1 TRBD1 TGCGCCAGCAGCTTATCAGGGGGCGGGGTTGAAGCTTTCTTT CASSLSGGGVEAFF
TRBJ1-3 . TRBV18 . TGTGCCAGCTCACCGAGTGACAGTAGCACCATATATTTT CASSPSDSSTIYF
TRBJ2-6 few TRBV4-3 . TGCGCCAGCAGCCAGGCTACCGACCGGGCTGGGGCCAACGTCCTGACTTTC CASSQATDRAGANVLTF
TRBJ1-6 . TRBV4-2 TRBD1 TGTGCCAGCAGCCAAAACCAGGGGGATAATTCACCCCTCCACTTT CASSQNQGDNSPLHF
TRBJ2-3 once TRBV6-2/TRBV6-3 TRBD2 TGTGCCAGCAGCTCTAAGCGGGGGGGCCGAGATACGCAGTATTTT CASSSKRGGRDTQYF